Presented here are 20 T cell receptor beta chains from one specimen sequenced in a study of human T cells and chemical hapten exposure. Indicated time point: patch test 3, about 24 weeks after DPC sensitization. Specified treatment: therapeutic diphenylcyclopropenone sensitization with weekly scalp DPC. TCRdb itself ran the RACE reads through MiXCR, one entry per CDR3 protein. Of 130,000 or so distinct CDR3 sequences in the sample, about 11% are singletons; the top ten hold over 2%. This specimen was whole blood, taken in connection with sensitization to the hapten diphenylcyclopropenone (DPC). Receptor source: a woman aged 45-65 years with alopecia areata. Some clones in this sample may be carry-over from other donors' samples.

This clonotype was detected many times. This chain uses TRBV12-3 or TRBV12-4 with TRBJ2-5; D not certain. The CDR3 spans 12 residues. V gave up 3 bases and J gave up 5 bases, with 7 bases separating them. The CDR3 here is CASSFAGETQYF. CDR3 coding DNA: TGTGCCAGCAGTTTCGCAGGCGAGACCCAGTACTTC.

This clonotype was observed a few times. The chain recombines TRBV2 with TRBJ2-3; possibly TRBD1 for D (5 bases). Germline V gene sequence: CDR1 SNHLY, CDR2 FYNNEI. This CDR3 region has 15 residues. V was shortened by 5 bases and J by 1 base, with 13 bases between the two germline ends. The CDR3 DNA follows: TGTGCCAGCAGTTGGGCCAGGGTTGGCACAGATACGCAGTATTTT. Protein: CASSWARVGTDTQYF.

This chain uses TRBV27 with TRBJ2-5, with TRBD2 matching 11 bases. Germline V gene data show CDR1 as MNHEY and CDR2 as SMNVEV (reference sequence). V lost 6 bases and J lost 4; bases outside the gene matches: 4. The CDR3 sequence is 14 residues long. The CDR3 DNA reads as TGTGCCAGCAGACTAGCGGGAGCGCGAGAGACCCAGTACTTC. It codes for CASRLAGARETQYF.

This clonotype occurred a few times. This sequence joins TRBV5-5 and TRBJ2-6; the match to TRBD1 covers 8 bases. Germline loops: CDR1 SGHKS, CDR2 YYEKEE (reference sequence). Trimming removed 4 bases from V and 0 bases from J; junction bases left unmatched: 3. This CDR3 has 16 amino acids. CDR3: CASSGTGGSGANVLTF. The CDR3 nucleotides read TGTGCCAGCAGCGGGACAGGAGGCTCTGGGGCCAACGTCCTGACTTTC.

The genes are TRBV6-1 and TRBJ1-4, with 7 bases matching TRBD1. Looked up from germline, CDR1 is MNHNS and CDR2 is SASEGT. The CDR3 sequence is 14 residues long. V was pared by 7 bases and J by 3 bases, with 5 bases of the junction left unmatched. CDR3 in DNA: TGTGCCAGCAATACGGGACAGTCTAATGAAAAACTGTTTTTT. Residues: CASNTGQSNEKLFF.

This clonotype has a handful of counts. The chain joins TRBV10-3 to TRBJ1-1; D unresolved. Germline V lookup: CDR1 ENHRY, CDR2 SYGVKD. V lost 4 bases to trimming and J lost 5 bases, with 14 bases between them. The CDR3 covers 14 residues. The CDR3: CAISGGARDTEAFF. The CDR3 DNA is TGTGCCATCAGTGGGGGTGCGAGGGATACTGAAGCTTTCTTT.

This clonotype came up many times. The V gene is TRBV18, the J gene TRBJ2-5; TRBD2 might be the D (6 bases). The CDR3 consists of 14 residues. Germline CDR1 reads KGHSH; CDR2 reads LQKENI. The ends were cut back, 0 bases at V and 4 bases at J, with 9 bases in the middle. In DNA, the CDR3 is TGTGCCAGCTCACCACCATCCGGGAGAGAGACCCAGTACTTC. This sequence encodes CASSPPSGRETQYF.

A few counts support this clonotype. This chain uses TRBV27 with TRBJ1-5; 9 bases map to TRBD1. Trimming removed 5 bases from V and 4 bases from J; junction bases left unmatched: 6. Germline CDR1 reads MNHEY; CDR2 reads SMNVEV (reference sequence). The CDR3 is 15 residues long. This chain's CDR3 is CASSLVGQGNQPQHF. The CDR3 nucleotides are TGTGCCAGCAGTCTTGTCGGACAGGGGAATCAGCCCCAGCATTTT.

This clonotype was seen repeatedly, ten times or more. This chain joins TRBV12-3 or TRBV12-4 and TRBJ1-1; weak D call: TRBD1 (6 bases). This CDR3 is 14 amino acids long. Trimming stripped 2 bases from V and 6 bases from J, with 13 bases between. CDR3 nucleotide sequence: TGTGCCAGCAGTTTACAGGGGATTCGGGCTGAAGCTTTCTTT. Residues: CASSLQGIRAEAFF.

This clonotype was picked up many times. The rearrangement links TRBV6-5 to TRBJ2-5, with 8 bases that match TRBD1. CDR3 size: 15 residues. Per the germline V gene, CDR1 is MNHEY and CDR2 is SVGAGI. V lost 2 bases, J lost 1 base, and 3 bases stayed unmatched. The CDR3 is CASSYGTGSQETQYF. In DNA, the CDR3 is TGTGCCAGCAGTTACGGGACAGGAAGCCAAGAGACCCAGTACTTC.

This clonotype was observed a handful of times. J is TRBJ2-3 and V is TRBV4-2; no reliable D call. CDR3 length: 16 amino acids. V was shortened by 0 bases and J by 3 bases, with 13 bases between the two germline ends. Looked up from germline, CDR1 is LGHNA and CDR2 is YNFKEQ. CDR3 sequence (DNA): TGTGCCAGCAGCCAAGATCCGGGCCTCCCGACAGATACGCAGTATTTT. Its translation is CASSQDPGLPTDTQYF.

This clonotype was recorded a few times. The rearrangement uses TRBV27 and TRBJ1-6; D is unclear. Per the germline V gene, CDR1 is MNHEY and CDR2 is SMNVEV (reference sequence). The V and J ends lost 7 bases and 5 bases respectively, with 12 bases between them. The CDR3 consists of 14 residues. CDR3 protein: CASKHGSDNSPLHF. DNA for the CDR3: TGTGCCAGCAAACACGGGAGCGATAATTCACCCCTCCACTTT.

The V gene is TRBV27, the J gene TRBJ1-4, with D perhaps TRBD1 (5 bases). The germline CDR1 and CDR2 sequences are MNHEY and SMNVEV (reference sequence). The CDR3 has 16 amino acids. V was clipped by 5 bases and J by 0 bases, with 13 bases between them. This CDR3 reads CASSPLGGTTNEKLFF. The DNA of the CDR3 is TGTGCCAGCAGTCCCCTTGGGGGGACAACTAATGAAAAACTGTTTTTT.

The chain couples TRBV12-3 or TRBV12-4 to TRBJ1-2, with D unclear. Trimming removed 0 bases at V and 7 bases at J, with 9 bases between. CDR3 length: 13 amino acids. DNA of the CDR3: TGTGCCAGCAGTTTAGCAGGATCGGGTGGCTACACCTTC. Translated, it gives CASSLAGSGGYTF.

Here the CDR3 reads CASSLDPRTAFF. CDR3 sequence (DNA): TGTGCCAGCAGCTTAGACCCCAGAACGGCTTTCTTT. This chain links TRBV11-2 with TRBJ1-1; D gene uncertain. The germline V and J ends were trimmed by 0 bases and 11 bases, with 10 bases remaining between them. This CDR3 spans 12 amino acids. The germline V gene encodes CDR1 SGHAT and CDR2 FQNNGV.

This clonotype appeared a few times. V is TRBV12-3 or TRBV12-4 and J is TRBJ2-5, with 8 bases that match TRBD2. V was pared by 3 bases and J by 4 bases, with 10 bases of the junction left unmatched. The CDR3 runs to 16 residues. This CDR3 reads CASSLSGSLWGETQYF. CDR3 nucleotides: TGTGCCAGCAGTTTGAGCGGGAGTTTATGGGGAGAGACCCAGTACTTC.

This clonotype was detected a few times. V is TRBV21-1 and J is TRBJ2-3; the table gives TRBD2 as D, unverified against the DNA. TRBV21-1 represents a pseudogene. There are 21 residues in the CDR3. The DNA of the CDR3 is TGTGCCAGCAGCAAAGAAGAAGAGGGTACTAGAAGCGGGAGTAGCACAGATACGCAGTATTTT. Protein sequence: CASSKEEEGTRSGSSTDTQYF.

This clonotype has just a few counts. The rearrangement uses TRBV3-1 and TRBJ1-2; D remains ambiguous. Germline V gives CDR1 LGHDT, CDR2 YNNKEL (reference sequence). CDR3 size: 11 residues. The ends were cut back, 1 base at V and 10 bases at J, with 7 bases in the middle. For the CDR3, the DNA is TGTGCCAGCAGCCAAGCGACCACCTACACCTTC. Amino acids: CASSQATTYTF.

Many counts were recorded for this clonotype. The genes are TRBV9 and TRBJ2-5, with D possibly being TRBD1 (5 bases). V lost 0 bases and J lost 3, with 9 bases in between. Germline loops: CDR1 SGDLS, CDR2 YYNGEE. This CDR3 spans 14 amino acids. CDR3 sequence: CASSVDGAKETQYF. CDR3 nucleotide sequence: TGTGCCAGCAGCGTAGATGGGGCTAAAGAGACCCAGTACTTC.

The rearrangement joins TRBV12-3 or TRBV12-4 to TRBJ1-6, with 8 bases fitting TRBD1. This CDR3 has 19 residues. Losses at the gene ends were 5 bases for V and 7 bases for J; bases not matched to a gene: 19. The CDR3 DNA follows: TGTGCCAGCAGTCCCCGGACAGGGCTCGCCGGGATAAGAAATTCACCCCTCCACTTT. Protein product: CASSPRTGLAGIRNSPLHF.